This T cell receptor (beta chain) was identified in a study of T cell responses to AZD1222 COVID-19 vaccine. Concerning this clone itself: Its antigen is not known.

V lost 10 bases and J 0 bases, leaving 22 bases between the germline ends. The germline V gene has CDR1 MNHEY and CDR2 SMNVEV (reference sequence). CDR3 length: 18 residues. Findings of the study overall: Clonal diversity was possibly underestimated, and white British individuals and females predominated among donors. Among spike-specific TCRs, nearly half reportedly target unmutated variant regions. Dominant at 160-218 and 743-854, vaccine-associated CD4 TCRs also spanned spike. Spike-specific TCR repertoires showed rising breadth and depth after two AZD1222 doses.

Here immunoSEQ multiplex PCR was the method, and the copy in TCRdb shows in-frame clones only, minus some. The sample records about 130,000 clones, 87% being singletons. Sequenced material: peripheral blood, taken on day 0 of AZD1222 vaccination. The origin of this receptor is an adult in good health. V usage is TRBV27 and J usage is TRBJ1-6, with D possibly being TRBD1 (5 bases). This chain's CDR3 is CATPQAGSCSSYNSPLHF. The CDR3 DNA follows: TGTGCCACCCCGCAGGCAGGGTCCTGTAGCTCCTATAATTCACCCCTCCACTTT.